This T cell receptor beta chain was identified in a study of regulatory T cells in long-lasting Graves disease. V was trimmed by 6 bases and J by 0 bases, leaving 8 bases between them. The CDR3 length is 13 residues. Per the germline V gene, CDR1 is SQVTM and CDR2 is ANQGSEA. Building of the TCR beta libraries involved iRepertoire HTBI primers and Arm-PCR of CDR3 regions. TCRdb reprocessed the multiplex PCR reads with MiXCR, giving one entry per CDR3 protein. The sample holds roughly 500,000 distinct CDR3 sequences, about 12% seen once. General study findings and limits: It was in persistent disease that TRBV28, TRBJ1-2 and TRBJ2-5 were favored.

This clonotype was observed a few times. What it binds is unknown. The time point is: newly diagnosed GD, antithyroid drugs for less than 3 months. RNA isolated from PBMCs was used to make the TCR library. The same data also contributed to another study, on T cells in Graves' hyperthyroidism and ophthalmopathy. That paper notes: HTBI primers were the set used in a first-round RT-PCR of the TCR CDR3.

Here the sequenced sample was peripheral blood mononuclear cells (PBMCs), taken at new diagnosis, from a patient treated with antithyroid drugs. This chain links TRBV29-1 with TRBJ2-2; D not resolved. The receptor's source is a woman aged 25-40 years with Graves disease. This CDR3 reads CSVNSANTGELFF. The CDR3 DNA reads as TGCAGCGTAAACAGCGCGAACACCGGGGAGCTGTTTTTT.